Here is one T cell receptor beta chain with its context. The clone's antigen remains unknown. There are no base qualities to consult, and no much larger clone falls within one base. Trimming accounts for 6 bases at V and 6 bases at J, while the number of junction bases matched to no gene is 8. The CDR3 measures 13 amino acids from cysteine to phenylalanine. CDR3 DNA only is kept here, 39 bases in frame from base 1. From the germline V gene, CDR1 is MNHEY and CDR2 is SVGAGI. The library was prepared using the immunoSEQ multiplex PCR assay. For the multiplex PCR, a mixture combining 60 forward primers for TCR Vbeta segments and 13 reverse primers for TCR Jbeta segments was used. The CDR3 region of rearranged TCR beta genes was amplified from genomic DNA with a multiplex PCR assay. The amplified TCR beta libraries were sequenced on the Illumina HiSeq System as 87-base-pair reads. In the authors' own workflow: A later analysis tallied roughly 80 million unique TCR beta chains across the 600 to 700 repertoires, and about 12 million of those chains were shared by two or more donors. Raw reads were error-corrected and collapsed into unique sequences with a nearest-neighbor algorithm that merged closely related sequences to remove PCR and sequencing errors. CDR3 sequences were aligned to IMGT reference sequences to assign V, D and J gene segments. For a sequence to be retained, a match of at least six nucleotides to both a V gene segment and a J gene segment was required. Rearrangements were called productive when the CDR3 lacked stop codons and stayed in frame with V and J; all others were non-productive. CDR3 was defined according to IMGT convention as the region running from the second conserved V-encoded cysteine to the conserved J-encoded phenylalanine. Sequences without an unambiguous match to a single V gene segment were excluded from the earlier analysis of 500 to 700 of the donors. In an earlier analysis of 587 of the donors, a V segment was called functional when productive rearrangements were above 56.7%, and segregating when the standard deviation between donors exceeded 5%. To diagnose cytomegalovirus status from the catalog of TCR beta chain sequences, a statistical classification framework was built. V and J gene assignment, in a later analysis, came from comparing TCR nucleotide sequences with IMGT/GENE-DB human TR gene sequences. In a later analysis, CDR3 sequences and most-parsimonious VDJ recombination scenarios were assigned using the TCRdist pipeline. A later analysis defined each TCR beta chain by its CDR3 amino acid sequence plus V-gene family, and excluded reads lacking a unique V-gene family. In a later analysis, a few hundred highly shared, low-generation-probability nucleotide sequences were removed to address suspected cross-contamination and a sequencing artifact. In a later analysis, a clonal expansion index was calculated for each public chain from normalized within-repertoire ranks of inferred template counts. Generation probabilities in a later analysis came from a VDJ recombination model fitted to out-of-frame rearrangements, and those results were checked against IGoR. In a later analysis, TCR-TCR, TCR-HLA and TCR-CMV co-occurrence was scored with hypergeometric tests, and a repertoire-size bias correction was applied to TCR pairs. A later analysis estimated false discovery rates by permuting HLA or CMV assignments 20 times. A later analysis grouped co-occurring TCRs with DBSCAN, adding TCRdist sequence similarity when clustering within HLA-allele-positive subsets. Repertoires with fewer than 30,000 or more than 120,000 public chains, plus five repertoires with anomalous nucleotide sharing, were excluded from co-occurrence clustering. Imported from immuneACCESS, the table was reduced by TCRdb to in-frame sequences with V and J called. These copies leave out some clones; in studies compared against another copy, an unresolved V gene accounts for under half, and the cause of the remainder is not known. V and J calls and clone size are copied from that table; D and trimming were computed from the DNA. For this sample the table gives 90,000 to 120,000 clones, of which around 73% were detected only once. The ten largest clones represent 1.5% to 2% of the sample.

The data stem from a study of cytomegalovirus exposure and HLA in healthy donors (dated by TCRdb to between 2016 and 2019). Looking at the study overall: An earlier analysis of roughly 630 of the donors reported more than 250 Gb of sequence data and roughly 100 million unique TCR beta sequences from 150 million to 200 million T cells. Approximately 300 gigabases of sequencing data and around 87 million unique TCR sequences were included in an early release covering roughly 600 HLA-typed donors. Of the roughly 400 genotyped donors, 65% to 90% were placed in the genetic ancestry cluster associated with self-reported Caucasian donors. The study was designed to test whether signatures of past pathogen exposure could be identified by cataloging public T cell receptors. Using immunosequencing, the study profiled T cell repertoires from 666 subjects and related those repertoires to cytomegalovirus serostatus. Besides the first cohort of 500 to 700 subjects, a separate validation cohort made up of roughly 120 different subjects was used. High-throughput TCR immunosequencing, statistical association of individual TCRs with disease status, and machine learning were combined to predict cytomegalovirus infection status. In a later analysis, previously published TCR beta repertoires from 500 to 750 donors were re-analyzed and high-resolution HLA genotyping was added so that TCR occurrence patterns could be studied. The later analysis used no new phenotypic data to find candidate immune exposures, relying instead on TCR beta sequences and their occurrence across donors. An earlier analysis of roughly 580 of the donors used high-throughput TCR beta sequencing to judge whether each TCR beta V gene segment behaved as functional or pseudogenic. Donor age, sex, ethnicity and CMV serostatus were compiled together with the repertoire data. Genome-wide SNP genotypes for about three fifths of the 666 donors were used in a later genetic analysis, which treated that subset as a discovery cohort. All discovery cohort repertoires had been generated on a single sequencing platform. Class I and class II HLA loci were covered by the typing at four-digit resolution. The number of typed donors differed by locus: about 629-640 for A, B, C, DRB1 and DQB1; approximately 530 for DQA1; approximately 600 for DPA1; and some 430 for DPB1. Four to six DR-DQ haplotypes were handled as single units for association and clustering, since linkage in the cohort was strong. On average, around 200,000 unique TCR beta nucleotide sequences were sequenced per donor among about 400 genotyped donors of the cohort, with 15% to 20% of those sequences being non-productive. Overall study results and their limits: In a later analysis, HLA-associated TCR beta chains showed more clonal expansion and lower generation probabilities than non-associated chains that were equally common. Correlated functional status among segregating V segments might be attributable to linkage disequilibrium, but an unknown experimental factor could not be ruled out. When HLA alleles, especially DR and DQ, strongly co-occurred, TCR associations were difficult to assign to individual alleles. In a later genetic analysis, a missense DCLRE1C variant was associated with V-gene and J-gene trimming of TCR beta chains, and the association was replicated in an independent cohort. In an earlier analysis of fewer than 750 of the donors, most TCR beta V segments were observed in productive rearrangements about 90% or about 30% of the time, broadly matching IMGT annotations. It was suggested by the authors that the approach could potentially be generalized to other disease states and immunological phenotypes. Because counts were too low, 15 to 20 rarely observed V segments, including chromosome 9 orphons, were excluded from the earlier analysis of some 540 of the donors. Most TCR sequences were observed very rarely across donors, whereas some public TCRs were present in many individuals. Immune exposure information for the cohort was limited to CMV serostatus. In the study, 150 to 200 TCR beta chains were listed as associated with cytomegalovirus. A later analysis found that TCR association rates varied across HLA loci, with DRB1 alleles showing the most associated TCRs and HLA-C alleles the fewest. Only TCR beta chains were sequenced in this cohort, and the absence of alpha or paired-chain data limited detectable features. Specific HLA alleles were associated with around 18,000 TCR beta sequences at a false discovery rate of 0.05 in a later analysis. A cluster of highly shared sequence variants was judged likely to represent a technical artifact of the sequencing pipeline. Because some donors lacked HLA typing at each locus, the association tests relied only on the typed subset. Presence/absence analyses assumed roughly uniform sequencing depth across donors, an assumption that may not hold. A later analysis found that most CMV-associated TCR beta chains appeared HLA-restricted, with HLA associations seemingly driven largely by CMV exposure. Cytomegalovirus status was reported to be diagnosed by the classifier with high specificity and sensitivity in both the original and validation cohorts. In vitro tests confirmed that a few of the cytomegalovirus-associated TCR beta chains recognize cytomegalovirus antigens. According to a later analysis, parvovirus B19, influenza, CMV and Epstein-Barr virus appeared linked to several top co-occurrence clusters. Some IMGT-functional V segments, including TRBV6-2 and TRBV6-3, could not be told apart with the 87-base-pair reads, so those segments were excluded. Compared with the roughly 720-donor mean, donors in an Asian-associated ancestry cluster had fewer N-insertions in productive TCRs, according to a later genetic analysis. A further reported finding was that TCR beta sequences accurately predicted the HLA-A and HLA-B alleles for most subjects in the first cohort.

The cohort consisted of 600 to 750 healthy bone marrow donors. At the time of sampling, all cohort members were nominally healthy, though unrecorded immune exposures were likely present. The donor was CMV seronegative and belonged to the group of 352 seronegative cohort members. Every donor gave a peripheral blood sample, and the peripheral blood mononuclear cells from that sample were used for TCR beta sequencing. Genomic DNA extraction from the blood cell samples was performed with the Qiagen DNeasy Blood Extraction Kit. Specimen: PBMCs. The TCR sequence derives from a woman between 40 and 55 years old in good health and CMV-seronegative. The chain employs TRBV6-5 and TRBJ2-7, with 7 bases matching TRBD2. CDR3 protein: CASRAGTTFEQYF. At the DNA level, the sequence is TGTGCCAGCAGAGCCGGGACTACCTTCGAGCAGTACTTC.